A selection of T cell receptor beta chains follows, all from one sample in a study of CD8 T cells in ankylosing spondylitis. TCRdb passed the 5' RACE reads through MiXCR, listing each CDR3 protein once. This sample has 300,000 to 400,000 distinct CDR3 sequences, with around 20% found just once. Material for sequencing was blood, either unsorted or a sorted T cell fraction (not recorded which). Receptors originate from a male donor with ankylosing spondylitis. Both conserved end residues are part of each CDR3. The order of the fields is D gene, V gene, J gene, clone size, CDR3 protein, CDR3 DNA. D genes are given only for firm matches. The size entry is marked missing in some rows and otherwise reads once, few, many or a size class.

d_call: TRBD2
v_call: TRBV6-2/TRBV6-3
j_call: TRBJ2-2
clone_size: few
cdr3_aa: CASTRTSGRAENTGELFF
cdr3_nt: TGTGCCAGCACCCGGACTAGCGGGAGGGCCGAAAACACCGGGGAGCTGTTTTTT

d_call: .
v_call: TRBV20-1
j_call: TRBJ1-1
clone_size: .
cdr3_aa: CSARQGRHTEAFF
cdr3_nt: TGCAGTGCTAGACAGGGGAGACACACTGAAGCTTTCTTT

d_call: TRBD1
v_call: TRBV30
j_call: TRBJ2-7
clone_size: .
cdr3_aa: CAWIAGTGVYEQYF
cdr3_nt: TGTGCCTGGATAGCGGGGACAGGGGTCTACGAGCAGTACTTC

d_call: .
v_call: TRBV30
j_call: TRBJ2-3
clone_size: .
cdr3_aa: CAWNRGTDTQYF
cdr3_nt: TGTGCCTGGAATAGGGGCACAGATACGCAGTATTTT

d_call: .
v_call: TRBV30
j_call: TRBJ2-7
clone_size: .
cdr3_aa: CAQGRGPYEQYF
cdr3_nt: TGTGCCCAAGGGCGGGGACCCTACGAGCAGTACTTC

d_call: TRBD1
v_call: TRBV4-1
j_call: TRBJ2-7
clone_size: few
cdr3_aa: CASSQDRGPYEQYF
cdr3_nt: TGCGCCAGCAGCCAGGACAGGGGCCCCTACGAGCAGTACTTC

d_call: .
v_call: TRBV3-1
j_call: TRBJ1-5
clone_size: .
cdr3_aa: CASSYGQVNQPQHF
cdr3_nt: TGTGCCAGCAGCTACGGACAAGTCAATCAGCCCCAGCATTTT

d_call: .
v_call: TRBV25-1
j_call: TRBJ1-1
clone_size: .
cdr3_aa: CASSEHRGADTEAFF
cdr3_nt: TGTGCCAGCAGTGAACACCGGGGCGCGGACACTGAAGCTTTCTTT

d_call: .
v_call: TRBV29-1
j_call: TRBJ2-7
clone_size: .
cdr3_aa: CSVYSNYEQYF
cdr3_nt: TGCAGCGTGTATTCAAACTACGAGCAGTACTTC

d_call: TRBD2
v_call: TRBV20-1
j_call: TRBJ2-5
clone_size: .
cdr3_aa: CSAGGGLIAGGVQETQYF
cdr3_nt: TGCAGTGCTGGTGGAGGACTGATAGCGGGAGGGGTCCAAGAGACCCAGTACTTC

d_call: TRBD1
v_call: TRBV2
j_call: TRBJ2-7
clone_size: few
cdr3_aa: CASPSWDRAGEQYF
cdr3_nt: TGTGCCAGCCCCTCTTGGGACAGGGCCGGCGAGCAGTACTTC

d_call: .
v_call: TRBV27
j_call: TRBJ1-5
clone_size: few
cdr3_aa: CASSRTFYYSNQPQHF
cdr3_nt: TGTGCCAGCAGCCGTACGTTCTATTATAGCAATCAGCCCCAGCATTTT

d_call: .
v_call: TRBV29-1
j_call: TRBJ1-2
clone_size: few
cdr3_aa: CTLTLGGGGAGYTF
cdr3_nt: TGCACCCTAACCCTCGGTGGGGGGGGCGCTGGCTACACCTTC

d_call: .
v_call: TRBV6-5
j_call: TRBJ1-5
clone_size: .
cdr3_aa: CASSYSRDQPQHF
cdr3_nt: TGTGCCAGCAGTTACTCTCGGGATCAGCCCCAGCATTTT

d_call: .
v_call: TRBV28
j_call: TRBJ2-2
clone_size: many
cdr3_aa: CASSFPDYNTGELFF
cdr3_nt: TGTGCCAGCAGTTTCCCCGACTATAACACCGGGGAGCTGTTTTTT

d_call: .
v_call: TRBV29-1
j_call: TRBJ1-2
clone_size: .
cdr3_aa: CSVESEVKNGYTF
cdr3_nt: TGCAGCGTTGAAAGCGAGGTTAAGAATGGCTACACCTTC

d_call: TRBD2
v_call: TRBV7-8
j_call: TRBJ2-5
clone_size: many
cdr3_aa: CASSSVSLGGRETQYF
cdr3_nt: TGTGCCAGCAGCTCCGTATCCCTCGGGGGGAGGGAGACCCAGTACTTC

d_call: TRBD2
v_call: TRBV11-2
j_call: TRBJ2-7
clone_size: .
cdr3_aa: CASSPNRRGSRNEQYF
cdr3_nt: TGTGCCAGCAGCCCAAACCGCCGCGGGAGTCGGAACGAGCAGTACTTC

d_call: TRBD2
v_call: TRBV5-1
j_call: TRBJ2-3
clone_size: .
cdr3_aa: CASSLMVAGPPGTDTQYF
cdr3_nt: TGCGCCAGCAGCTTGATGGTAGCGGGACCCCCTGGCACAGATACGCAGTATTTT

d_call: .
v_call: TRBV10-3
j_call: TRBJ1-1
clone_size: .
cdr3_aa: CAISDRESEAFF
cdr3_nt: TGTGCCATCAGTGATAGGGAGTCCGAAGCTTTCTTT

d_call: .
v_call: TRBV5-1
j_call: TRBJ2-1
clone_size: .
cdr3_aa: CASSSGAGYNNEQFF
cdr3_nt: TGCGCCAGCAGCTCAGGGGCGGGCTATAACAATGAGCAGTTCTTC

d_call: .
v_call: TRBV19
j_call: TRBJ2-2
clone_size: .
cdr3_aa: CASSIDAGANTGELFF
cdr3_nt: TGTGCCAGTAGTATAGATGCAGGGGCGAACACCGGGGAGCTGTTTTTT

d_call: TRBD2
v_call: TRBV18
j_call: TRBJ2-5
clone_size: .
cdr3_aa: CASSLGLAGGSGETQYF
cdr3_nt: TGTGCCAGCTCCCTTGGACTAGCGGGAGGGTCCGGGGAGACCCAGTACTTC

d_call: .
v_call: TRBV19
j_call: TRBJ2-5
clone_size: .
cdr3_aa: CASSIRQGGKTQYF
cdr3_nt: TGTGCCAGTAGTATCCGCCAGGGTGGGAAGACCCAGTACTTC

d_call: .
v_call: TRBV5-1
j_call: TRBJ2-7
clone_size: many
cdr3_aa: CASSLGGSLTYEQYF
cdr3_nt: TGCGCCAGCAGCTTGGGTGGGAGTCTAACCTACGAGCAGTACTTC

d_call: .
v_call: TRBV27
j_call: TRBJ2-4
clone_size: .
cdr3_aa: CASRVGPAGVGIQYF
cdr3_nt: TGTGCCAGCAGAGTAGGACCGGCAGGGGTCGGCATTCAGTACTTC

d_call: .
v_call: TRBV6-5
j_call: TRBJ2-2
clone_size: .
cdr3_aa: CASSPSPGELFF
cdr3_nt: TGTGCCAGCAGCCCGTCTCCCGGGGAGCTGTTTTTT

d_call: .
v_call: TRBV30
j_call: TRBJ1-1
clone_size: .
cdr3_aa: CAWSHNLNTEAFF
cdr3_nt: TGTGCCTGGAGTCATAACTTGAACACTGAAGCTTTCTTT

d_call: TRBD2
v_call: TRBV11-2
j_call: TRBJ2-2
clone_size: few
cdr3_aa: CASRPSGSGTGELFF
cdr3_nt: TGTGCCAGCAGACCTAGCGGGAGTGGTACCGGGGAGCTGTTTTTT

d_call: .
v_call: TRBV18
j_call: TRBJ1-6
clone_size: .
cdr3_aa: CASSRAPSSYNSPLHF
cdr3_nt: TGTGCCAGCTCACGTGCCCCGAGCTCCTATAATTCACCCCTCCACTTT

d_call: .
v_call: TRBV5-6
j_call: TRBJ2-1
clone_size: .
cdr3_aa: CASSRDSGRAGYNEQFF
cdr3_nt: TGTGCCAGCAGCCGAGACAGCGGTCGGGCCGGTTACAATGAGCAGTTCTTC

d_call: .
v_call: TRBV7-2
j_call: TRBJ2-1
clone_size: .
cdr3_aa: CASSLELAGQFF
cdr3_nt: TGTGCCAGCAGCTTAGAACTAGCCGGGCAGTTCTTC

d_call: .
v_call: TRBV5-1
j_call: TRBJ2-1
clone_size: .
cdr3_aa: CASSLADSRSNEQFF
cdr3_nt: TGCGCCAGCAGCTTGGCCGACTCCCGTAGCAATGAGCAGTTCTTC

d_call: .
v_call: TRBV7-8
j_call: TRBJ1-3
clone_size: few
cdr3_aa: CASSRGTDGNTIYF
cdr3_nt: TGTGCCAGCAGCCGGGGGACGGATGGAAACACCATATATTTT

d_call: .
v_call: TRBV30
j_call: TRBJ2-3
clone_size: .
cdr3_aa: CAWSVRADTQYF
cdr3_nt: TGTGCCTGGAGTGTTAGGGCAGATACGCAGTATTTT

d_call: TRBD2
v_call: TRBV29-1
j_call: TRBJ2-2
clone_size: many
cdr3_aa: CSVGTSGPAGELFF
cdr3_nt: TGCAGCGTGGGGACTAGCGGTCCCGCCGGGGAGCTGTTTTTT

d_call: .
v_call: TRBV29-1
j_call: TRBJ2-7
clone_size: few
cdr3_aa: CSGTAAYEQYF
cdr3_nt: TGCAGTGGGACGGCCGCCTACGAGCAGTACTTC

d_call: TRBD2
v_call: TRBV5-1
j_call: TRBJ2-2
clone_size: few
cdr3_aa: CASSLRLAGTNTGELFF
cdr3_nt: TGCGCCAGCAGCCTACGACTAGCAGGCACGAACACCGGGGAGCTGTTTTTT

d_call: .
v_call: TRBV10-3
j_call: TRBJ2-3
clone_size: .
cdr3_aa: CAISESGGRHTDTQYF
cdr3_nt: TGTGCCATCAGTGAGTCGGGGGGGCGACACACAGATACGCAGTATTTT

d_call: TRBD2
v_call: TRBV11-3
j_call: TRBJ2-1
clone_size: .
cdr3_aa: CASSLEGGTSYNEQFF
cdr3_nt: TGTGCCAGCAGCTTAGAGGGAGGGACCTCCTACAATGAGCAGTTCTTC

d_call: .
v_call: TRBV7-9
j_call: TRBJ1-1
clone_size: .
cdr3_aa: CASSLFDFLNTEAFF
cdr3_nt: TGTGCCAGCAGCTTATTCGACTTCCTGAACACTGAAGCTTTCTTT

d_call: TRBD1
v_call: TRBV28
j_call: TRBJ2-1
clone_size: few
cdr3_aa: CASKYGDRGYNEQFF
cdr3_nt: TGTGCCAGCAAATATGGGGACAGGGGCTACAATGAGCAGTTCTTC

d_call: .
v_call: TRBV10-3
j_call: TRBJ2-6
clone_size: .
cdr3_aa: CASSGANVLTF
cdr3_nt: TGTGCCTCCTCTGGGGCCAACGTCCTGACTTTC

d_call: .
v_call: TRBV29-1
j_call: TRBJ2-7
clone_size: many
cdr3_aa: CSVTGTSSSYEQYF
cdr3_nt: TGCAGCGTCACAGGGACTTCCTCATCCTACGAGCAGTACTTC

d_call: TRBD2
v_call: TRBV19
j_call: TRBJ2-7
clone_size: once
cdr3_aa: CASSMSGSKYEQYF
cdr3_nt: TGTGCCAGTAGTATGAGCGGGAGTAAATACGAGCAGTACTTC

d_call: .
v_call: TRBV24-1
j_call: TRBJ2-2
clone_size: .
cdr3_aa: CASAAAVDGELFF
cdr3_nt: TGTGCCTCCGCTGCCGCAGTGGACGGGGAGCTGTTTTTT

d_call: TRBD2
v_call: TRBV10-2
j_call: TRBJ2-7
clone_size: few
cdr3_aa: CASSEGLAGTSYEQYF
cdr3_nt: TGCGCCAGCAGTGAGGGACTAGCGGGAACTTCCTACGAGCAGTACTTC

d_call: .
v_call: TRBV12-3/TRBV12-4
j_call: TRBJ2-7
clone_size: .
cdr3_aa: CASSRFTGISYEQYF
cdr3_nt: TGTGCCAGCAGTCGCTTTACCGGGATCTCCTACGAGCAGTACTTC

d_call: TRBD1
v_call: TRBV29-1
j_call: TRBJ1-6
clone_size: few
cdr3_aa: CSVRDRNNSPLHF
cdr3_nt: TGCAGCGTTCGGGACAGAAATAATTCACCCCTCCACTTT

d_call: TRBD1
v_call: TRBV29-1
j_call: TRBJ2-7
clone_size: .
cdr3_aa: CSVTGTGQRDEQYF
cdr3_nt: TGCAGCGTTACCGGGACAGGACAGCGCGACGAGCAGTACTTC

d_call: .
v_call: TRBV10-3
j_call: TRBJ2-2
clone_size: many
cdr3_aa: CAIRDGRDTGELFF
cdr3_nt: TGTGCCATCAGGGACGGGAGAGACACCGGGGAGCTGTTTTTT

d_call: TRBD1
v_call: TRBV28
j_call: TRBJ1-1
clone_size: many
cdr3_aa: CASSPHRGLAAFF
cdr3_nt: TGTGCCAGCAGTCCACACAGGGGGCTCGCCGCTTTCTTT